This note documents a single TCR beta chain sequence. The same CDR3 is also encoded by other DNA sequences in this sample. Authors' processing steps: Amplification from reference gene primers served as the basis for estimated nucleated cell counts. Profiled with immunoSEQ multiplex PCR; TCRdb holds only in-frame clones, not every one. V, J and clone size are those of that table, while D and trimming were read from the DNA. The sample has roughly 150,000 clones, approximately 86% seen once. This entry is derived from a study of blood T cell repertoires in COVID-19. Overall study context: Sites across the United States, Italy and Spain contributed samples from acute and convalescent COVID-19. Sources were T cells, B-cell-depleted T cells, or PBMCs; the material itself was cDNA or gDNA.

Seattle patients were enrolled while actively infected and followed longitudinally. This CDR3 region has 14 residues. Trimming took 2 bases from V and 5 from J; bases not matched to a gene: 0. CDR1 and CDR2 (germline): LGHDT, YNNKEL (reference sequence). V and J are TRBV3-1 (or the pseudogene TRBV3-2) and TRBJ2-1; 10 nucleotides align to TRBD2. Sequencing was carried out using peripheral blood. This receptor was obtained from a woman older than 75 with COVID-19, enrolled during active disease. This chain's CDR3 is CASSQLAGDNEQFF. CDR3 DNA sequence: TGTGCCAGCAGCCAACTAGCGGGAGACAATGAGCAGTTCTTC.